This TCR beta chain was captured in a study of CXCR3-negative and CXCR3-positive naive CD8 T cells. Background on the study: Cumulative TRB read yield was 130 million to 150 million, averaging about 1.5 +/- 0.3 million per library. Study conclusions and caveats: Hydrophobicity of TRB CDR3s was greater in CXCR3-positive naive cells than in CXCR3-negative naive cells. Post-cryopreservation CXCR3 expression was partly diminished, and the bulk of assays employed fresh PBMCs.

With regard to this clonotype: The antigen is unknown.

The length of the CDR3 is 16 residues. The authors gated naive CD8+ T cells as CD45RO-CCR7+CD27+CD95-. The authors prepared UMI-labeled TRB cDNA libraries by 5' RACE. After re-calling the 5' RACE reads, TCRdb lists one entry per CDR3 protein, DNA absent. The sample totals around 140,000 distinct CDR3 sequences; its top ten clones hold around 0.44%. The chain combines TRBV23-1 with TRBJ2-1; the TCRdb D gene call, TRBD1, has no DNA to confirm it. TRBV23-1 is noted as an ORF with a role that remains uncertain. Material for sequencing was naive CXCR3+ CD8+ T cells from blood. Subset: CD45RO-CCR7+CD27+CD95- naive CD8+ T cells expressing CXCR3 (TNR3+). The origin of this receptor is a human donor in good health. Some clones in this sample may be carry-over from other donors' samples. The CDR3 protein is CASSQSPGTAYNEQFF.